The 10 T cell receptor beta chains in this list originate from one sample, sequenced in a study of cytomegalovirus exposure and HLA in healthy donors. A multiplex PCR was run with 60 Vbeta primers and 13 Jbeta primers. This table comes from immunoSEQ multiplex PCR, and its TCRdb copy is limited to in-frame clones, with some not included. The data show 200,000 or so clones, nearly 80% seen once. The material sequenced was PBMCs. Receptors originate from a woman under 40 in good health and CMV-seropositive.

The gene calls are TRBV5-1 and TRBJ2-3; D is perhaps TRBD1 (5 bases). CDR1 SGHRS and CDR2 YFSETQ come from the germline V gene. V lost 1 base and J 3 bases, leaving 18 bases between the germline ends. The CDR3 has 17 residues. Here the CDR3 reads CASSLSLPAGLTDTQYF. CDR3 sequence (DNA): TGCGCCAGCAGCTTGAGTCTCCCCGCAGGGCTTACAGATACGCAGTATTTT. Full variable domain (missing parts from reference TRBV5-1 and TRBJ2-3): KAGVTQTPRYLIKTRGQQVTLSCSPISGHRSVSWYQQTPGQGLQFLFEYFSETQRNKGNFPGRFSGRQFSNSRSEMNVSTLELGDSALYLCASSLSLPAGLTDTQYFGPGTRLTVL.

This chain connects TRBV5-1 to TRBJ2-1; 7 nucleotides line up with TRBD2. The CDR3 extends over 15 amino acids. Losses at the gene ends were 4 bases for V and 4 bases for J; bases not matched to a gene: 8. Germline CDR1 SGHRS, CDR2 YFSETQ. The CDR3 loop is CASSRASGKYNEQFF. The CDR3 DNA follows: TGCGCCAGCAGCAGGGCTAGCGGTAAATACAATGAGCAGTTCTTC.

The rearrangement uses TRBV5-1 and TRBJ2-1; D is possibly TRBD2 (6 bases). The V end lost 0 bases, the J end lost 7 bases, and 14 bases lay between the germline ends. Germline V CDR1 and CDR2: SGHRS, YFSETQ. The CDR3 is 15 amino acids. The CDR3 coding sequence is TGCGCCAGCAGCTTGGAGGCTACCGGAGGGAATGAGCAGTTCTTC. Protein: CASSLEATGGNEQFF.

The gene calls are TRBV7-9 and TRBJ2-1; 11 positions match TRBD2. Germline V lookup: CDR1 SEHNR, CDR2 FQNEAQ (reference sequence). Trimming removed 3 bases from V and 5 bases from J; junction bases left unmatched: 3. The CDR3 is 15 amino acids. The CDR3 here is CASSLTSGMDNEQFF. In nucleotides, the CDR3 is TGTGCCAGCAGCTTGACTAGCGGGATGGACAATGAGCAGTTCTTC.

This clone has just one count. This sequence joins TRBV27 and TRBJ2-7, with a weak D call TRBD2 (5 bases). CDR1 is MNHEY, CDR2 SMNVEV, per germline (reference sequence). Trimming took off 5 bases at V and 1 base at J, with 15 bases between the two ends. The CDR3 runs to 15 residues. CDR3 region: CASSPWTDPSYEQYF. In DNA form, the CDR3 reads TGTGCCAGCAGTCCGTGGACTGACCCTTCCTACGAGCAGTACTTC.

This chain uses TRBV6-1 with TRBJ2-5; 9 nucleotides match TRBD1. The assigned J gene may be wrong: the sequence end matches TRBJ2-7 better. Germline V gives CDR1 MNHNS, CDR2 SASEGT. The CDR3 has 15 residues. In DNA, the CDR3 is TGTGCCAGCAGGGTACAGGGGGCGAGCGCCTACGAGCAGTACTTC. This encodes CASRVQGASAYEQYF.

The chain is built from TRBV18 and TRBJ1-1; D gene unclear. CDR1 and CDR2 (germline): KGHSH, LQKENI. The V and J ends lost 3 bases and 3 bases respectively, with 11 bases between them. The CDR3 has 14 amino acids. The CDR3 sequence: CASSPPGRDTEAFF. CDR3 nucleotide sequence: TGTGCCAGCTCACCCCCAGGCAGAGACACTGAAGCTTTCTTT.

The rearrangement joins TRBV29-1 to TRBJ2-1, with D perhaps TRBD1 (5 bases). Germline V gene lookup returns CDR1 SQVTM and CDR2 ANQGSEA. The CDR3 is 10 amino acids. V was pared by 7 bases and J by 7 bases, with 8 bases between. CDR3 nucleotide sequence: TGCAGCGCCGCAGGGAATGAGCAGTTCTTC. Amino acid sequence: CSAAGNEQFF.

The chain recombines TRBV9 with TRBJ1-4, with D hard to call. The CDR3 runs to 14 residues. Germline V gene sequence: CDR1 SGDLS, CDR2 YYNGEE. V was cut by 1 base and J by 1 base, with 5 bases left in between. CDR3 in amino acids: CASSVQETNEKLFF. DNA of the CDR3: TGTGCCAGCAGCGTACAGGAAACTAATGAAAAACTGTTTTTT.

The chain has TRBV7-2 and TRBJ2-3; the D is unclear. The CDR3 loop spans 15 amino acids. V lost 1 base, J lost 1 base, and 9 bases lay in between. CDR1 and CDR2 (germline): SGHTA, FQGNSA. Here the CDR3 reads CASSLGSVRTDTQYF. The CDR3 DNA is TGTGCCAGCAGCTTAGGGTCGGTGCGCACAGATACGCAGTATTTT.